One T cell receptor beta chain is described in this entry. No antigen is known for it. Base quality data are lacking; no much larger clone is found one base away. TCRbeta CDR3 regions were amplified from genomic DNA using the immunoSEQ Assay, a bias-controlled multiplex PCR. The paper's data handling went like this. Within the assay, amplification of reference gene primers was used to estimate how many nucleated cells each sample contained. To quantify the absolute abundance of each unique TCRbeta CDR3 rearrangement, sequence reads were collapsed and filtered. For each sample, productive Simpson clonality was calculated as the square root of Simpson's diversity index over productive rearrangements. Imported from immuneACCESS, the table was reduced by TCRdb to in-frame sequences with V and J called. These copies leave out some clones; in studies compared against another copy, an unresolved V gene accounts for under half, and the cause of the remainder is not known. V, J and clone size derive from that table, while D and trimming were established from the DNA sequence. The sample has 150,000 or so clones on record, just under 95% of them singletons. The ten most abundant clones make up about 5% of the sample.

V and J are trimmed by 0 bases and 0 bases, and the gene matches miss 2 bases of the junction. Including cysteine and phenylalanine, the CDR3 has 16 amino acids. Only the CDR3 portion is preserved as DNA: 48 bases, with reading frame beginning at the first base. Taken from the germline V gene, the CDR1 and CDR2 loops are MRHNA and SNTAGT. This sample is part of a study of blood T cell repertoires in COVID-19 (TCRdb year 2020). Looking at the study overall: Samples covering the acute and convalescent phases of COVID-19 were provided by collaborators in the United States, Italy and Spain. The material from the prospective study consisted of cDNA or gDNA derived from T cells, B-cell-depleted T cells, or PBMCs. Deeply sampled blood TCRbeta repertoires from subjects exposed to, actively infected with, or recovered from COVID-19 were included in the dataset. A freely available public database, intended as a resource for researchers studying the immune response to SARS-CoV-2, is where the repertoires were released. Samples came from the ongoing ImmuneRACE study (first 160 participants) plus 1,254 subjects from 6 global collaborators. Sample metadata almost always included a de-identified subject ID, COVID-19 status, age in years and sex. HLA class I and class II types, where available, came from metadata supplied by the sample provider rather than from assay-based typing. Study-wide conclusions, independent of this receptor: How much clinical and demographic metadata was included differed by source and by participant, and the metadata was provided uncurated.

The collaborating institutions used their own protocols to collect whole blood in K2EDTA tubes. For TCRbeta analysis, collaborators shipped samples in one of three forms: frozen whole blood, isolated PBMCs, or DNA extracted from either of those sample types. The sequence came from a woman in her forties or fifties with acute or convalescent COVID-19. The receptor chain draws on TRBV6-4 and TRBJ2-1; 7 central nucleotides agree with TRBD2. Sequences were obtained from peripheral blood. CDR3 sequence: CASSDSLAGSYNEQFF. The nucleotide sequence is given as TGTGCCAGCAGTGACTCGTTAGCGGGCTCCTACAATGAGCAGTTCTTC.